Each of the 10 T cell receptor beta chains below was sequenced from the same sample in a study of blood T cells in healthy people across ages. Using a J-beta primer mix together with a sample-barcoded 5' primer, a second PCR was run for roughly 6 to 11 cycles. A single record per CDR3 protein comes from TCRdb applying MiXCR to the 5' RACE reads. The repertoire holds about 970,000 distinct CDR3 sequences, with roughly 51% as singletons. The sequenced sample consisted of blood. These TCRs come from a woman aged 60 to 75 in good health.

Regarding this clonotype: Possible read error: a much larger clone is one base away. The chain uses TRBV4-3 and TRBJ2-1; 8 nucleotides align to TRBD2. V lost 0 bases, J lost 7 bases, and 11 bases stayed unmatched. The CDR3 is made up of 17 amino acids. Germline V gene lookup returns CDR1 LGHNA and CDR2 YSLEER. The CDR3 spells CASSQDSGVAGRNEQFF. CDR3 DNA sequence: TGCGCCAGCAGCCAAGATTCAGGAGTAGCGGGAAGGAATGAGCAGTTCTTC.

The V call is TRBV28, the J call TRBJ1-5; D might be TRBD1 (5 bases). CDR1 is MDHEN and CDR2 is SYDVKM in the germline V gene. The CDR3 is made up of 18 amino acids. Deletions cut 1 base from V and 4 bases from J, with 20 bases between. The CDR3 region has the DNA TGTGCCAGCAGTTTATCCCCCTCCCGGGGGTCGAGTAATCAGCCCCAGCATTTT. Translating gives CASSLSPSRGSSNQPQHF.

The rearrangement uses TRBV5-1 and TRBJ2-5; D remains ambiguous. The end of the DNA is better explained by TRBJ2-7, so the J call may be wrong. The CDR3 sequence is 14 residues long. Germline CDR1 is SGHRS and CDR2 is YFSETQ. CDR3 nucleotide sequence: TGCGCCAGCAGCTTACGTCCCAGGATAGGCGAGCAGTACTTC. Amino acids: CASSLRPRIGEQYF.

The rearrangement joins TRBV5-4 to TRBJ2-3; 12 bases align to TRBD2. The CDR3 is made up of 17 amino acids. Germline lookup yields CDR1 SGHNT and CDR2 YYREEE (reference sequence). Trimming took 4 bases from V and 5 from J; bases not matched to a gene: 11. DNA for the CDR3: TGTGCCAGCAGCACCAGGACTAGCGGGGAGCCGGGAGATACGCAGTATTTT. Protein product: CASSTRTSGEPGDTQYF.

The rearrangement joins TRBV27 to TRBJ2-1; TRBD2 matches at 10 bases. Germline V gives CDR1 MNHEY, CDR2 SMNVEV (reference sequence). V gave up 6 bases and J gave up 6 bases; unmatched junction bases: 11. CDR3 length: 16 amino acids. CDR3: CASSFWGTSDSNEQFF. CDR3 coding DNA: TGTGCCAGCAGCTTTTGGGGGACTAGCGACAGCAATGAGCAGTTCTTC.

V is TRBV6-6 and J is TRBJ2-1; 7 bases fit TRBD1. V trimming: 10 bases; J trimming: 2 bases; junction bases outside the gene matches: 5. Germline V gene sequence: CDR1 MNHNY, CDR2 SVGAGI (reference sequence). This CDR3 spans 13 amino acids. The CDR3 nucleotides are TGTGCCACGACCGACAGGGCCTACAATGAGCAGTTCTTC. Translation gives CATTDRAYNEQFF.

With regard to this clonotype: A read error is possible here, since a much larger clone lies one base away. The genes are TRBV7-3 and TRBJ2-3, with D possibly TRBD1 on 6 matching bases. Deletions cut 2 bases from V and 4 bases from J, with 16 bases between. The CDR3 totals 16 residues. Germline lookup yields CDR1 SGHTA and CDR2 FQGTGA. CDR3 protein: CASSLSTGRGSDTQYF. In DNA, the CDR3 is TGTGCCAGCAGCTTATCCACCGGCAGGGGATCAGATACGCAGTATTTT.

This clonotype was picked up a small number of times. CDR3 residues: CASSPAGYYEQYF. The CDR3 nucleotides read TGTGCCAGCAGCCCAGCCGGATACTACGAGCAGTACTTC. This chain uses TRBV3-1 with TRBJ2-7; D is ambiguous. Germline loops: CDR1 LGHDT, CDR2 YNNKEL (reference sequence). The CDR3 contains 13 residues. The V end lost 4 bases, the J end lost 3 bases, and 10 bases lay between the germline ends.

CDR3 in amino acids: CASSSSAGQVYGYTF. Here the CDR3 DNA reads TGTGCCAGCAGTTCCTCCGCGGGACAGGTCTATGGCTACACCTTC. The rearrangement uses TRBV27 and TRBJ1-2, with 8 bases that match TRBD1. Germline values: CDR1 MNHEY, CDR2 SMNVEV (reference sequence). V dropped 4 bases and J dropped 4; count of bases not matched to a gene: 8. The CDR3 spans 15 residues.

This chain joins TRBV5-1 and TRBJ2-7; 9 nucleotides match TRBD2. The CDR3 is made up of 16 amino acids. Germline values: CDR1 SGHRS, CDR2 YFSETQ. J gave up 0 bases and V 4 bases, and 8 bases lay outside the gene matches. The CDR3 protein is CASSLRLAEPSYEQYF. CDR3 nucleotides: TGCGCCAGCAGCCTACGACTAGCGGAGCCCTCCTACGAGCAGTACTTC.